The present TCR beta chain was sequenced within a study of CD8 T cells in ankylosing spondylitis. Study conclusions and caveats: Earlier authors reported some of these motif variants in reactive arthritis synovial fluid and blood.

Germline trimming cut 10 bases from V and 0 bases from J; bases unmatched to any gene: 7. Germline lookup yields CDR1 WSHSY and CDR2 SAAADI. CDR3 size: 14 residues. This clonotype was seen repeatedly, ten times or more. Its specificity is unknown. MiXCR was run by TCRdb on the 5' RACE reads, yielding one entry per CDR3 protein. The sample lists more than 200,000 distinct CDR3 sequences; about 24% were seen once. The TCR sequence derives from a male donor with ankylosing spondylitis or in good health (not recorded which). The chain is built from TRBV10-2 and TRBJ1-1; 8 nucleotides match TRBD1. The specimen sequenced was blood, either unsorted or a sorted T cell fraction (not recorded which). The CDR3 region is CATRQGTVNTEAFF. CDR3 in DNA: TGCGCCACTCGACAGGGGACGGTGAACACTGAAGCTTTCTTT.